This T cell receptor beta chain was recovered during a study of T-cell memory formation after mild COVID-19. Study summary: TCR clusters were largely donor specific. Findings and caveats of the study: From day 15 to 85, contracting clones were balanced between CD4 and CD8, whereas later expanders leaned toward CD4+. Mainly in CM and EM were contracting CD4+ clones; CD8+ were in EMRA.

TCR alpha and TCR beta cDNA libraries carrying sample barcodes and UMIs were produced by 5'RACE using constant-segment primers. TCRdb independently ran MiXCR on the 5' RACE reads; one entry per CDR3 protein. The sample yields some 490,000 distinct CDR3 sequences, 18% seen once. This CDR3 contains 17 residues. With 1 base clipped from V and 1 base from J, the junction kept 5 bases outside the gene matches. Germline CDR1 is LGHNA and CDR2 is YNFKEQ. This clonotype has just a few counts. As yet, its antigen is unknown. Sequencing used PBMCs or a T cell subset sorted from them (not recorded which). The clonotype was recovered from an adult woman who had mild COVID-19 (a few samples of this study predate the infection). Cell type and time point are not known. V is TRBV4-2 and J is TRBJ2-3, with 10 positions matching TRBD2. The CDR3 nucleotides read TGTGCCAGCAGCCAAGTGGGCGGGACTAGCGGCACAGATACGCAGTATTTT. Translating gives CASSQVGGTSGTDTQYF.